Each of the 8 T cell receptor beta chains below was sequenced from the same sample in a study of vaccination and CD4 T cells after COVID-19. Their cognate antigens are unknown. Treatment defined: approximately nine-day PBMC culture with coronavirus spike peptide pools or control peptides (ViraFEST assay). Cultured CD4+ T-cell DNA underwent Oncomine TCR Beta short-read sequencing. TCRdb analysed the PCR reads with MiXCR anew, one entry per CDR3 protein. The repertoire holds roughly 11,000 distinct CDR3 sequences, roughly 46% seen once, with under 8% in the top ten. Sequenced material: CD4+ T cells from blood, cultured in vitro. These receptor sequences come from a human donor who had recovered from COVID-19.

The V gene is TRBV6-5, the J gene TRBJ1-1, with 7 bases identical to TRBD1. CDR1 MNHEY and CDR2 SVGAGI come from the germline V gene. Trimming cost V 2 bases and J 7 bases; bases outside gene matches: 7. CDR3 length equals 14 residues. The CDR3 DNA reads as TGTGCCAGCAGTTACCTGGACAGGCGGGATGAAGCTTTCTTT. It encodes CASSYLDRRDEAFF.

The chain couples TRBV30 to TRBJ2-7; D unresolved. Trimming left V 5 bases short and J 4 bases short, with 9 bases between. The CDR3 has 11 amino acids. Germline V gives CDR1 GTSNPN, CDR2 SVGIG (reference sequence). The CDR3 DNA reads TGTGCCTGGGGCTTTTCTTACGAGCAGTACTTC. Amino acids: CAWGFSYEQYF.

A few counts support this clonotype. The CDR3 DNA is TGTGCCAGCCGGCGGGGTGGGGGCAATCAGCCCCAGCATTTT. Its translation is CASRRGGGNQPQHF. This chain joins TRBV2 and TRBJ1-5; D unresolved. V dropped 8 bases and J dropped 2 bases, with 13 bases sitting between them. CDR1 and CDR2 (germline): SNHLY, FYNNEI. The length of the CDR3 is 14 residues.

The chain employs TRBV27 and TRBJ2-5; D unresolved. The V end was cut by 5 bases, the J end by 2 bases, with 15 bases between. The CDR3 contains 15 residues. Per the germline V gene, CDR1 is MNHEY and CDR2 is SMNVEV (reference sequence). CDR3 coding DNA: TGTGCCAGCAGTCCCTGGCCGATACAACAAGAGACCCAGTACTTC. Encoded protein: CASSPWPIQQETQYF.

This clonotype occurred once. This sequence joins TRBV24-1 and TRBJ1-1; D remains ambiguous. The V and J ends lost 4 bases and 1 base respectively, with 15 bases between them. Germline assignment: CDR1 KGHDR and CDR2 SFDVKD. The CDR3 covers 16 residues. The chain's CDR3 is CATSDPGREGNTEAFF. The CDR3 region has the DNA TGTGCCACCAGTGACCCCGGACGTGAGGGGAACACTGAAGCTTTCTTT.

This clonotype was seen a handful of times. The V gene is TRBV6-1, the J gene TRBJ2-7, with 8 bases that match TRBD1. Trimming took 4 bases from V and 6 from J; bases not matched to a gene: 11. CDR3 length: 15 residues. Germline V gives CDR1 MNHNS, CDR2 SASEGT. CDR3: CASSAGTGPFAEQYF. CDR3 bases: TGTGCCAGCAGTGCCGGGACAGGCCCCTTCGCCGAGCAGTACTTC.

V is TRBV7-2 and J is TRBJ2-4, with D possibly matching TRBD2 (6 bases). V gave up 3 bases and J gave up 8 bases, with 14 bases separating them. Germline CDR1 is SGHTA and CDR2 is FQGNSA. The length of the CDR3 is 14 residues. The CDR3 is CASSLGPSAYIQYF. For the CDR3, the DNA is TGTGCCAGCAGCTTGGGGCCTAGCGCGTACATTCAGTACTTC.

This chain links TRBV19 with TRBJ1-5; unclear D gene. Trimming cost V 1 base and J 4 bases, with 11 bases left between them. Germline-derived CDR1 and CDR2 are LNHDA and SQIVND (reference sequence). CDR3 length equals 15 residues. This CDR3 is CASSIGTVKNQPQHF. The CDR3 DNA sequence: TGTGCCAGTAGTATAGGCACAGTGAAAAATCAGCCCCAGCATTTT. The full variable domain, rest sourced from reference TRBV19 and TRBJ1-5, is DGGITQSPKYLFRKEGQNVTLSCEQNLNHDAMYWYRQDPGQGLRLIYYSQIVNDFQKGDIAEGYSVSREKKESFPLTVTSAQKNPTAFYLCASSIGTVKNQPQHFGDGTRLSIL.